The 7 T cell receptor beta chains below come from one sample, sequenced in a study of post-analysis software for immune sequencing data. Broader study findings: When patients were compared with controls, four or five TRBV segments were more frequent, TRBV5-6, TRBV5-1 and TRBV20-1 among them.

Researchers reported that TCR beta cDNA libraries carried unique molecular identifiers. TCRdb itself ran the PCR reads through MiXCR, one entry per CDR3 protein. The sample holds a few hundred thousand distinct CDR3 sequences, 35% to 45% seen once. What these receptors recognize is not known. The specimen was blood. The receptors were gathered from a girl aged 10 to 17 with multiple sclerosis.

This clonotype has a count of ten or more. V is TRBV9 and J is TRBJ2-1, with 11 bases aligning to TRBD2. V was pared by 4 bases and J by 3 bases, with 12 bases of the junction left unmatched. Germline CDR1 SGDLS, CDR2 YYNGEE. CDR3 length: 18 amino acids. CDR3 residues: CASSRRASGGSYYNEQFF. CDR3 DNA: TGTGCCAGCAGCCGGCGGGCTAGCGGGGGGTCTTACTACAATGAGCAGTTCTTC.

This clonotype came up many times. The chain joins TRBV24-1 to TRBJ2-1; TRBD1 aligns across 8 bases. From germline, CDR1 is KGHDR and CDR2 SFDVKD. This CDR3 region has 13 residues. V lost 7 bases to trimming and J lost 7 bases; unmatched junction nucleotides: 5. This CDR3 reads CATRQGDWNEQFF. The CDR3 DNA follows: TGTGCCACCAGACAGGGGGATTGGAATGAGCAGTTCTTC.

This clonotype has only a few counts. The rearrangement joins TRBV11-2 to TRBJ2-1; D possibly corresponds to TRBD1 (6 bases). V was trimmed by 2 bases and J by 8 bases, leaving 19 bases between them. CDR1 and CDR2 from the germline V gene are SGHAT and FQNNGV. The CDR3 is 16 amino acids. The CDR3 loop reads CASSLTQGRRGDEQFF. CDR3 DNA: TGTGCCAGCAGCTTAACCCAGGGGAGAAGGGGCGATGAGCAGTTCTTC.

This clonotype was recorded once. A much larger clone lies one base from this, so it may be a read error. CDR3 coding DNA: TGTGCCAGCAGCCCACGGGACAGGGAGGGCTACACCTTC. Protein product: CASSPRDREGYTF. The chain joins TRBV11-2 to TRBJ1-2; 9 bases agree with TRBD1. This CDR3 is built from 13 residues. Germline CDR1 is SGHAT and CDR2 is FQNNGV. V gave up 5 bases and J gave up 8 bases; unmatched junction bases: 6.

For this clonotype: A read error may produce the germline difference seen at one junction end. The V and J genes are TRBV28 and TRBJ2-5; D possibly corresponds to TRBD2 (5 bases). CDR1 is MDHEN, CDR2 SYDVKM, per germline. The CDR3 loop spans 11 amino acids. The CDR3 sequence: CTSSRERAQYF. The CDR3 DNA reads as TGTACCAGCAGCCGGGAAAGGGCCCAGTACTTC. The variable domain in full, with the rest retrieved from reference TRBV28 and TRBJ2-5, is DVKVTQSSRYLVKRTGEKVFLECVQDMDHENMFWYRQDPGLGLRLIYFSYDVKMKEKGDIPEGYSVSREKKERFSLILESASTNQTSMYLCTSSRERAQYFGPGTRLLVL.

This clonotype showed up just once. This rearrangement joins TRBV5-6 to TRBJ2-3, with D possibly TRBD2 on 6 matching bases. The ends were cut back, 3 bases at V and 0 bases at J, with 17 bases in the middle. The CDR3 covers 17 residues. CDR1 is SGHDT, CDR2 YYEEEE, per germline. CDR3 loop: CASSSHMGGTSTDTQYF. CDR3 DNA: TGTGCCAGCAGCTCACACATGGGCGGGACTAGCACAGATACGCAGTATTTT.

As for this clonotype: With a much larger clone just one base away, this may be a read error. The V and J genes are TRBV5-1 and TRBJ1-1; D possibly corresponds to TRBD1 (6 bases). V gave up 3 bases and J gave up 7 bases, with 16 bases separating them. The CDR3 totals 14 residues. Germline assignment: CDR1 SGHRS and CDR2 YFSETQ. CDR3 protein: CASSSDVGGSEAFF. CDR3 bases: TGCGCCAGCAGCTCGGACGTCGGGGGCAGTGAAGCTTTCTTT.